Shown below are 14 T cell receptor beta chains from a single sample sequenced in a study of blood T cell repertoires in COVID-19. TCRdb's copy holds only in-frame clones and misses some; the assay was immunoSEQ multiplex PCR. The sample holds some 140,000 clones; roughly 77% are singletons and the top ten take 5%. Sequenced: peripheral blood. The source of these receptors is a woman between 65 and 79 years old with COVID-19, enrolled during active disease.

This chain joins TRBV11-2 and TRBJ2-7; tentative D call: TRBD2 (6 bases). The CDR3 totals 15 residues. CDR1 and CDR2 (germline): SGHAT, FQNNGV. V was clipped by 1 base and J by 7 bases, with 17 bases between them. CDR3 protein: CASSLGWARGVEQYF. The CDR3 coding sequence is TGTGCCAGCAGCTTAGGTTGGGCGCGGGGTGTGGAGCAGTACTTC.

The chain couples TRBV29-1 to TRBJ2-7; D is perhaps TRBD1 (6 bases). The CDR3 length is 13 residues. With 5 bases removed from V and 3 bases from J, the gap between germline ends came to 14 bases. Per the germline V gene, CDR1 is SQVTM and CDR2 is ANQGSEA. Here the CDR3 reads CSVWEQGRYEQYF. DNA for the CDR3: TGCAGCGTTTGGGAACAGGGCCGCTACGAGCAGTACTTC.

This clone showed up just once. V is TRBV7-2 and J is TRBJ2-7; TRBD1 matches 7 bases. Germline V gene lookup returns CDR1 SGHTA and CDR2 FQGNSA. V dropped 1 base and J dropped 5; count of bases not matched to a gene: 8. The CDR3 is 15 residues long. In nucleotides, the CDR3 is TGTGCCAGCAGCTTAGGTCCGGGACAGTATAACGAGCAGTACTTC. It specifies CASSLGPGQYNEQYF.

This clone was seen only once. The chain carries TRBV19 and TRBJ1-1, with D unclear. Trimming took off 0 bases at V and 5 bases at J, with 4 bases between the two ends. CDR3 length: 12 amino acids. CDR1 is LNHDA, CDR2 SQIVND, per germline (reference sequence). The CDR3 loop is CASSIESTEAFF. The DNA of the CDR3 is TGTGCCAGTAGTATAGAGAGTACTGAAGCTTTCTTT. Combining the CDR3 with reference TRBV19 and TRBJ1-1 gives the whole variable domain DGGITQSPKYLFRKEGQNVTLSCEQNLNHDAMYWYRQDPGQGLRLIYYSQIVNDFQKGDIAEGYSVSREKKESFPLTVTSAQKNPTAFYLCASSIESTEAFFGQGTRLTVV.

The gene calls are TRBV25-1 and TRBJ2-7, with a tentative D call TRBD1 (5 bases). Trimming stripped 4 bases from V and 3 bases from J, with 7 bases between. The CDR3 has 12 amino acids. Looked up from germline, CDR1 is MGHDK and CDR2 is SYGVNS. The CDR3 spells CASSATGYEQYF. Written as DNA, the CDR3 is TGTGCCAGCAGTGCTACAGGCTACGAGCAGTACTTC.

This clone appeared a single time. The V gene is TRBV2, the J gene TRBJ1-5; no firm D call. The CDR3 has 14 amino acids. Germline V CDR1 and CDR2: SNHLY, FYNNEI. Trimming stripped 8 bases from V and 7 bases from J, with 18 bases between. CDR3 DNA: TGTGCCAGCGCCTTAGCAAGTCGGGAGCAGCCCCAGCATTTT. Amino acids: CASALASREQPQHF.

This chain links TRBV2 with TRBJ2-3; 8 nucleotides agree with TRBD1. V was pared by 5 bases and J by 5 bases, with 12 bases of the junction left unmatched. The CDR3 is 16 amino acids. Germline V CDR1 and CDR2: SNHLY, FYNNEI. The CDR3 loop is CASSTSGGAGGDTQYF. Written as DNA, the CDR3 is TGTGCCAGCAGTACCTCAGGGGGCGCCGGGGGAGATACGCAGTATTTT. Drawing the rest from reference TRBV2 and TRBJ2-3, the complete variable domain is EPEVTQTPSHQVTQMGQEVILRCVPISNHLYFYWYRQILGQKVEFLVSFYNNEISEKSEIFDDQFSVERPDGSNFTLKIRSTKLEDSAMYFCASSTSGGAGGDTQYFGPGTRLTVL.

The chain employs TRBV2 and TRBJ2-2; perhaps TRBD2 as D (6 bases). Trimming stripped 7 bases from V and 2 bases from J, with 11 bases between. The CDR3 totals 14 residues. Germline CDR1 is SNHLY and CDR2 is FYNNEI. The CDR3 DNA follows: TGTGCCAGCAACCTAGCGCCCAACACCGGGGAGCTGTTTTTT. Its translation is CASNLAPNTGELFF.

The sample holds one count of this clone. V usage is TRBV7-2 and J usage is TRBJ1-3, with 7 bases fitting TRBD1. The germline gives CDR1 SGHTA, CDR2 FQGNSA. This CDR3 spans 15 amino acids. V shed 4 bases and J 2 bases; nucleotides not matched to a gene: 5. The CDR3 reads CASSYWQGAGNTIYF. The CDR3 DNA reads TGTGCCAGCAGCTACTGGCAGGGGGCTGGAAACACCATATATTTT.

The rearrangement uses TRBV28 and TRBJ2-5, with unresolved D. Germline V gene sequence: CDR1 MDHEN, CDR2 SYDVKM. V was clipped by 5 bases and J by 5 bases, with 15 bases between them. CDR3 size: 14 residues. Here the CDR3 reads CASSQTGNHETQYF. In DNA form, the CDR3 reads TGTGCCAGCAGTCAAACGGGTAATCATGAGACCCAGTACTTC.

In nucleotides, the CDR3 is TGTGCCAGCAGCACCGGAACCACAGGGAATGGCTACACCTTC. This sequence encodes CASSTGTTGNGYTF. The V gene is TRBV3-1 (or the pseudogene TRBV3-2), the J gene TRBJ1-2; the D gene is possibly TRBD1 (6 bases). V gave up 5 bases and J gave up 6 bases, with 16 bases separating them. Per germline, CDR1 LGHDT and CDR2 YNNKEL (reference sequence). The CDR3 consists of 14 residues.

The genes are TRBV7-9 and TRBJ2-6, with 9 bases aligning to TRBD2. With 5 bases clipped from V and 0 bases from J, the junction kept 5 bases outside the gene matches. Germline lookup yields CDR1 SEHNR and CDR2 FQNEAQ (reference sequence). This CDR3 is 17 amino acids long. The CDR3 is CASSALAGASGANVLTF. CDR3 DNA sequence: TGTGCCAGCAGCGCTTTAGCGGGGGCCTCTGGGGCCAACGTCCTGACTTTC.

The chain uses TRBV7-6 and TRBJ1-3; D may be TRBD1 (5 bases). V was trimmed by 3 bases and J by 0 bases, leaving 18 bases between them. Per the germline V gene, CDR1 is SGHVS and CDR2 is FNYEAQ. The CDR3 spans 18 residues. The CDR3 region has the DNA TGTGCCAGCAGCTTGTCGCGGGGGACGGAATACTCTGGAAACACCATATATTTT. It specifies CASSLSRGTEYSGNTIYF.

For this clone: Its ends do not fully match the called genes, so a read error is possible. The chain links TRBV6-5 to TRBJ1-1; D is unclear. Germline assignment: CDR1 MNHEY and CDR2 SVGAGI. The CDR3 runs to 12 residues. CDR3 sequence reads: CASSDSSGEAFF. The CDR3, as DNA: TGTGCCAGCAGTGACTCTAGTGGTGAAGCTTTCTTT.